The 30 T cell receptor beta chains reported below all come from one sample, sequenced in a study of blood T cell repertoires in COVID-19. Libraries were prepared by immunoSEQ multiplex PCR; TCRdb keeps only in-frame clonotypes and omits some of them. This sample has roughly 120,000 clones, with nearly 85% found just once. Sequenced input: peripheral blood. All receptors come from a woman between 45 and 65 years old with acute or convalescent COVID-19.

The chain joins TRBV6-5 to TRBJ2-7; 9 bases are shared with TRBD2. Germline-derived CDR1 and CDR2 are MNHEY and SVGAGI. This CDR3 has 12 residues. The J segment lost 7 bases and the V segment lost 6 bases, leaving 4 bases of the junction unmatched. The CDR3 nucleotides read TGTGCCAGCAGGTCTAGCGGGGTGGAGCAGTACTTC. This sequence encodes CASRSSGVEQYF.

CDR3: CASSVEGVSGNTIYF. The CDR3, as DNA: TGTGCCAGCAGCGTAGAAGGGGTGTCGGGAAACACCATATATTTT. The chain uses TRBV9 and TRBJ1-3; weak D call: TRBD1 (5 bases). The CDR3 contains 15 residues. V was shortened by 0 bases and J by 4 bases, with 11 bases between the two germline ends. From germline, CDR1 is SGDLS and CDR2 YYNGEE. The full variable domain, its missing parts supplied by reference TRBV9 and TRBJ1-3, is DSGVTQTPKHLITATGQRVTLRCSPRSGDLSVYWYQQSLDQGLQFLIQYYNGEERAKGNILERFSAQQFPDLHSELNLSSLELGDSALYFCASSVEGVSGNTIYFGEGSWLTVV.

This chain joins TRBV3-1 (or the pseudogene TRBV3-2) and TRBJ2-1; D is unclear. This CDR3 is built from 11 residues. The germline V and J ends were trimmed by 3 bases and 8 bases, with 5 bases remaining between them. Germline assignment: CDR1 LGHDT and CDR2 YNNKEL (reference sequence). The CDR3 nucleotides read TGTGCCAGCAGCCAGTCGGATGAGCAGTTCTTC. It yields the protein CASSQSDEQFF.

V usage is TRBV5-1 and J usage is TRBJ1-1, with D possibly being TRBD1 (6 bases). Germline-derived CDR1 and CDR2 are SGHRS and YFSETQ. Deletions cut 2 bases from V and 3 bases from J, with 11 bases between. This CDR3 spans 14 amino acids. CDR3 sequence reads: CASSFTGPDTEAFF. CDR3 DNA sequence: TGCGCCAGCAGCTTCACAGGGCCGGACACTGAAGCTTTCTTT.

This rearrangement joins TRBV6-5 to TRBJ2-7; D perhaps matches TRBD1 (6 bases). The CDR3 is made up of 14 amino acids. Germline assignment: CDR1 MNHEY and CDR2 SVGAGI. Trimming shortened V by 6 bases and J by 5 bases, and 17 bases separated the two germline ends. The CDR3 here is CASSTQGWSNEQYF. In nucleotides, the CDR3 is TGTGCCAGCAGCACACAGGGTTGGTCTAACGAGCAGTACTTC.

The chain has TRBV10-1 and TRBJ1-1; D is possibly TRBD1 (5 bases). The CDR3 extends over 13 amino acids. The germline V gene encodes CDR1 WNHNN and CDR2 SYGVQD (reference sequence). With 6 bases removed from V and 2 bases from J, the gap between germline ends came to 10 bases. As DNA, the CDR3 is TGCGCCAGCAGGGACAACCTCAACACTGAAGCTTTCTTT. Translation gives CASRDNLNTEAFF.

This chain connects TRBV4-1 to TRBJ2-3, with D maybe TRBD2 (6 bases). The CDR3 is 17 amino acids. Germline CDR1 and CDR2: MGHRA and YSYEKL. With 3 bases removed from V and 0 bases from J, the gap between germline ends came to 16 bases. In nucleotides, the CDR3 is TGCGCCAGCAGCCATCAAGCGGACGGGACTAGCACAGATACGCAGTATTTT. As protein: CASSHQADGTSTDTQYF.

The chain combines TRBV30 with TRBJ2-7, with 8 bases identical to TRBD1. Per germline, CDR1 GTSNPN and CDR2 SVGIG (reference sequence). The CDR3 has 11 amino acids. Trimming at V came to 4 bases and at J to 6 bases, leaving 2 bases not matched to a gene. CDR3 residues: CAWNTGGEQYF. DNA of the CDR3: TGTGCCTGGAACACAGGGGGCGAGCAGTACTTC.

This chain uses TRBV20-1 with TRBJ1-1, with D possibly TRBD1 on 6 matching bases. V lost 3 bases and J lost 5, with 13 bases in between. The CDR3 sequence is 13 residues long. In germline, CDR1 is DFQATT, CDR2 SNEGSKA (reference sequence). CDR3 protein: CSASGRGTTEAFF. The DNA of the CDR3 is TGCAGTGCTAGTGGCAGGGGCACGACTGAAGCTTTCTTT.

This rearrangement joins TRBV9 to TRBJ1-6; weak D call: TRBD1 (6 bases). The CDR3 consists of 16 residues. V lost 2 bases, J lost 6 bases, and 15 bases lay in between. CDR1 is SGDLS and CDR2 is YYNGEE in the germline V gene. The CDR3 DNA sequence: TGTGCCAGCAGCGTGGACGGGGGGGGCCGTAATTCACCCCTCCACTTT. It yields the protein CASSVDGGGRNSPLHF.

The CDR3 DNA reads TGTGCCAGCAGCCCCTTGGGACAGCCCTACGAGCAGTACTTC. This encodes CASSPLGQPYEQYF. The chain employs TRBV13 and TRBJ2-7; TRBD1 matches at 7 bases. V was pared by 5 bases and J by 2 bases, with 6 bases of the junction left unmatched. Germline assignment: CDR1 PRHDT and CDR2 FYEKMQ (reference sequence). The length of the CDR3 is 14 residues. Full variable domain (rest looked up from reference TRBV13 and TRBJ2-7): AAGVIQSPRHLIKEKRETATLKCYPIPRHDTVYWYQQGPGQDPQFLISFYEKMQSDKGSIPDRFSAQQFSDYHSELNMSSLELGDSALYFCASSPLGQPYEQYFGPGTRLTVT.

The CDR3 loop reads CASRPPPLAGGPDTQYF. CDR3 coding DNA: TGTGCCAGCCGCCCTCCCCCCCTAGCGGGGGGGCCAGATACGCAGTATTTT. This rearrangement joins TRBV19 to TRBJ2-3; TRBD2 agrees at 12 bases. After removal of 9 bases from V and 4 bases from J, the junction contained 14 bases not matched to a gene. The CDR3 is made up of 17 amino acids. Germline V gives CDR1 LNHDA, CDR2 SQIVND (reference sequence).

The chain has TRBV5-1 and TRBJ1-2, with D possibly matching TRBD1 (6 bases). Germline V gives CDR1 SGHRS, CDR2 YFSETQ. The CDR3 has 15 amino acids. V was cut by 0 bases and J by 5 bases, with 14 bases left in between. The CDR3 loop is CASSLGRQEIYGYTF. The CDR3 DNA is TGCGCCAGCAGCTTGGGGAGACAGGAGATATATGGCTACACCTTC. Filled out from reference TRBV5-1 and TRBJ1-2, the complete variable domain reads KAGVTQTPRYLIKTRGQQVTLSCSPISGHRSVSWYQQTPGQGLQFLFEYFSETQRNKGNFPGRFSGRQFSNSRSEMNVSTLELGDSALYLCASSLGRQEIYGYTFGSGTRLTVV.

This clone appeared a few times. This chain joins TRBV5-4 and TRBJ1-2, with D possibly being TRBD1 (5 bases). The CDR3 consists of 17 residues. V lost 0 bases, J lost 8 bases, and 23 bases lay in between. Per the germline V gene, CDR1 is SGHNT and CDR2 is YYREEE (reference sequence). The CDR3 loop reads CASSLGPASSGLRGYTF. The CDR3 DNA sequence: TGTGCCAGCAGCTTGGGCCCCGCGTCGTCAGGGCTACGGGGCTACACCTTC.

The rearrangement joins TRBV6-5 to TRBJ2-2; D perhaps matches TRBD1 (5 bases). The CDR3 has 14 amino acids. The germline V gene encodes CDR1 MNHEY and CDR2 SVGAGI. Trimming took 6 bases from V and 0 from J, leaving 8 bases between them. DNA for the CDR3: TGTGCCAGCAGGACAGAGCCGAACACCGGGGAGCTGTTTTTT. It encodes CASRTEPNTGELFF.

A single count supports this clone. The chain is built from TRBV18 and TRBJ1-2, with D possibly matching TRBD1 (6 bases). V was shortened by 3 bases and J by 11 bases, with 13 bases between the two germline ends. In germline, CDR1 is KGHSH, CDR2 LQKENI. CDR3 length: 12 amino acids. The CDR3: CASSPADSFYTF. Here the CDR3 DNA reads TGTGCCAGCTCACCGGCGGACAGCTTTTACACCTTC.

J is TRBJ2-2 and V is TRBV5-6; TRBD2 agrees at 8 bases. This CDR3 is 14 amino acids long. Germline lookup yields CDR1 SGHDT and CDR2 YYEEEE. J lost 5 bases, V lost 3 bases, and 3 bases had no gene match. The CDR3 nucleotides read TGTGCCAGCAGCTGGACTAGCCGGACCGGGGAGCTGTTTTTT. Translated: CASSWTSRTGELFF. Full variable domain (missing parts from reference TRBV5-6 and TRBJ2-2): DAGVTQSPTHLIKTRGQQVTLRCSPKSGHDTVSWYQQALGQGPQFIFQYYEEEERQRGNFPDRFSGHQFPNYSSELNVNALLLGDSALYLCASSWTSRTGELFFGEGSRLTVL.

This chain connects TRBV19 to TRBJ2-5; TRBD2 is a possible D gene (7 bases). This CDR3 spans 13 amino acids. The germline V and J ends were trimmed by 3 bases and 6 bases, with 11 bases remaining between them. Germline V gene data show CDR1 as LNHDA and CDR2 as SQIVND (reference sequence). The CDR3 region is CASSMRGGKTQYF. CDR3 bases: TGTGCCAGTAGTATGAGGGGGGGAAAGACCCAGTACTTC.

This rearrangement joins TRBV19 to TRBJ1-1; 7 bases are a match to TRBD1. Germline V lookup: CDR1 LNHDA, CDR2 SQIVND (reference sequence). J was trimmed by 1 base and V by 3 bases; bases with no gene match: 8. The CDR3 totals 16 residues. CDR3 nucleotides: TGTGCCAGTAGTATTGCAGGGACAGTAAGGAACACTGAAGCTTTCTTT. It encodes CASSIAGTVRNTEAFF.

V and J are TRBV5-1 and TRBJ1-1, with TRBD1 matching over 9 bases. The trim removed 4 bases at V and 9 bases at J, leaving 4 bases unmatched. The CDR3 loop spans 12 amino acids. CDR1 and CDR2 (germline): SGHRS, YFSETQ. The CDR3 sequence: CASSSDRGKAFF. The CDR3 bases are TGCGCCAGCAGCAGTGACAGGGGGAAAGCTTTCTTT.

This clone has a handful of counts. This chain links TRBV12-5 with TRBJ2-7; 8 bases fit TRBD2. J lost 3 bases, V lost 4 bases, and 14 bases had no gene match. The CDR3 contains 17 residues. From germline, CDR1 is LGHNT and CDR2 FRNRAP. The CDR3 DNA reads as TGTGCTAGTGGTTCTACCCGGGGGGGCAGGGGCAGCTACGAGCAGTACTTC. This encodes CASGSTRGGRGSYEQYF.

The count of this clone is one. This chain joins TRBV30 and TRBJ1-5; no definite D call. The CDR3 is 14 residues long. Per germline, CDR1 GTSNPN and CDR2 SVGIG (reference sequence). V was shortened by 1 base and J by 5 bases, with 12 bases between the two germline ends. CDR3 in amino acids: CAWSDGLDDQPQHF. The CDR3 DNA reads as TGTGCCTGGAGTGATGGACTTGACGATCAGCCCCAGCATTTT.

The V gene is TRBV5-1, the J gene TRBJ2-5; a weak D match, TRBD2 (5 bases). V was pared by 4 bases and J by 2 bases, with 12 bases between. In germline, CDR1 is SGHRS, CDR2 YFSETQ. The CDR3 contains 14 residues. CDR3 sequence reads: CASSPRGVQETQYF. In DNA form, the CDR3 reads TGCGCCAGCAGCCCCCGGGGTGTTCAAGAGACCCAGTACTTC.

The chain combines TRBV5-1 with TRBJ2-7; 7 bases agree with TRBD1. Germline V lookup: CDR1 SGHRS, CDR2 YFSETQ. The J segment lost 4 bases and the V segment lost 0 bases, leaving 4 bases of the junction unmatched. The CDR3 spans 14 residues. DNA for the CDR3: TGCGCCAGCAGCTTGGAGGGGGCAGGGTACGAGCAGTACTTC. It translates to CASSLEGAGYEQYF.

This sequence joins TRBV2 and TRBJ1-1, with D perhaps matching TRBD1 (5 bases). CDR1 is SNHLY, CDR2 FYNNEI, per germline. CDR3 length: 13 amino acids. With 10 bases removed from V and 4 bases from J, the gap between germline ends came to 16 bases. CDR3 in amino acids: CAITRERATEAFF. The CDR3 DNA reads TGTGCCATTACCAGGGAAAGAGCCACTGAAGCTTTCTTT.

This sequence joins TRBV6-5 and TRBJ1-2; 8 nucleotides align to TRBD1. Per germline, CDR1 MNHEY and CDR2 SVGAGI. V was clipped by 11 bases and J by 8 bases; unmatched bases: 13. The CDR3 contains 13 residues. The CDR3 loop is CALKDRGNLGYTF. The CDR3 DNA reads as TGTGCCCTTAAAGACAGGGGAAATCTAGGCTACACCTTC.

This chain uses TRBV3-1 (or the pseudogene TRBV3-2) with TRBJ2-7; 12 nucleotides line up with TRBD2. Looked up from germline, CDR1 is LGHDT and CDR2 is YNNKEL (reference sequence). This CDR3 has 16 amino acids. V lost 4 bases and J lost 7; bases outside the gene matches: 11. The CDR3 reads CASSPPGLAGSGEQYF. Here the CDR3 DNA reads TGTGCCAGCAGCCCGCCCGGACTAGCGGGGAGTGGAGAGCAGTACTTC.

The CDR3, as DNA: TGTGCCAGCACCCCCCCCGGACAGGGCAGGAATTCACCCCTCCACTTT. Its translation: CASTPPGQGRNSPLHF. The chain carries TRBV7-2 and TRBJ1-6; 8 bases fit TRBD1. J was trimmed by 7 bases and V by 7 bases; bases with no gene match: 12. The CDR3 extends over 16 amino acids. The germline CDR1 and CDR2 sequences are SGHTA and FQGNSA.

This rearrangement joins TRBV6-5 to TRBJ2-1; a weak D match, TRBD2 (6 bases). Germline CDR1 is MNHEY and CDR2 is SVGAGI. The ends were cut back, 6 bases at V and 7 bases at J, with 16 bases in the middle. This CDR3 has 14 amino acids. The CDR3 bases are TGTGCCAGCAGCAGCGGGTCTCGGGGTAATGAGCAGTTCTTC. It encodes CASSSGSRGNEQFF.

The chain joins TRBV21-1 to TRBJ1-2; the D call TRBD1 from the table was never checked on the DNA. TRBV21-1 is shown as a pseudogene. The CDR3 extends over 17 amino acids. As DNA, the CDR3 is TGTGCCAGCAGCAAAAGTCAGGGACAGGGGGCGAACTATGGCTACACCTTC. As protein: CASSKSQGQGANYGYTF.